Below, 5 T cell receptor beta chains from the same sample are listed, as sequenced in a study of cytomegalovirus exposure and HLA in healthy donors. The PCR was carried out with 60 Vbeta primers and 13 Jbeta primers. The table came from immunoSEQ multiplex PCR; TCRdb's copy has only in-frame clones and leaves some out. The table has 100,000 or so clones, roughly four fifths seen once. Sequenced material: PBMCs. Receptors were obtained from a man aged 35-49 years in good health and CMV-seronegative.

This rearrangement joins TRBV27 to TRBJ1-1; tentatively, D is TRBD1 (6 bases). The CDR3 loop spans 17 amino acids. In germline, CDR1 is MNHEY, CDR2 SMNVEV (reference sequence). The ends were cut back, 3 bases at V and 0 bases at J, with 17 bases in the middle. The CDR3 region is CASSFRQVRRVNTEAFF. CDR3 sequence (DNA): TGTGCCAGCAGTTTTCGACAGGTCCGACGGGTGAACACTGAAGCTTTCTTT.

This chain connects TRBV7-9 to TRBJ2-3, with TRBD2 matching over 7 bases. Per germline, CDR1 SEHNR and CDR2 FQNEAQ (reference sequence). This CDR3 has 16 residues. J lost 0 bases, V lost 5 bases, and 8 bases had no gene match. Here the CDR3 reads CASSGGVESSTDTQYF. Written as DNA, the CDR3 is TGTGCCAGCAGCGGGGGGGTGGAATCTAGCACAGATACGCAGTATTTT.

This chain links TRBV5-1 with TRBJ2-3, with 16 bases lining up with TRBD2. Germline CDR1 is SGHRS and CDR2 is YFSETQ. The V and J ends lost 3 bases and 5 bases, in that order; junction bases with no gene match: 6. The CDR3 sequence is 17 residues long. This CDR3 reads CASSWGTSGRAVDTQYF. Here the CDR3 DNA reads TGCGCCAGCAGCTGGGGGACTAGCGGGAGGGCCGTAGATACGCAGTATTTT.

The chain combines TRBV7-2 with TRBJ1-6; TRBD1 matches 7 bases. The CDR3 is 16 residues long. V was pared by 8 bases and J by 0 bases, with 7 bases of the junction left unmatched. In germline, CDR1 is SGHTA, CDR2 FQGNSA. CDR3 DNA sequence: TGTGCCAGCCGACCACAGGGGCTCTCCTATAATTCACCCCTCCACTTT. This codes for CASRPQGLSYNSPLHF.

This chain uses TRBV25-1 with TRBJ1-6; 8 positions match TRBD1. Germline lookup yields CDR1 MGHDK and CDR2 SYGVNS. J gave up 10 bases and V 1 base, and 9 bases lay outside the gene matches. This CDR3 comprises 16 residues. The CDR3 protein is CASSESGTGPRSPLHF. CDR3 nucleotides: TGTGCCAGCAGTGAATCCGGGACAGGCCCTAGATCACCCCTCCACTTT.